This T cell receptor (beta chain) was retrieved from a study of cytomegalovirus exposure and HLA in healthy donors. At the level of the study: Sequencing of 150 million to 200 million T cells in an earlier analysis found around 110 million unique TCR beta sequences. Of several hundred genotyped donors, 80% to 85% grouped in the Caucasian-associated ancestry cluster.

PCR involved 60 Vbeta and 13 Jbeta primers. Assay used: immunoSEQ multiplex PCR; TCRdb lists only in-frame clones, some missing. The table lists 200,000 or so clones, more than 65% of them singletons. General study points: The study designated over 150 TCR beta chains cytomegalovirus-associated.

Worth noting for this clone: Its specificity is unknown.

The sample comprised PBMCs. The TCR comes from a man younger than 35 in good health and CMV-seronegative.

The chain's CDR3 is CAWIHSGTGMPGELFF. The CDR3 DNA sequence: TGTGCCTGGATTCATTCCGGGACAGGGATGCCCGGGGAGCTGTTTTTT. The gene calls are TRBV30 and TRBJ2-2, with 9 nucleotides matching TRBD1. The ends lost 4 bases at V and 6 bases at J; junction bases unmatched: 12. Per germline, CDR1 GTSNPN and CDR2 SVGIG (reference sequence). CDR3 length: 16 residues.